Below, 5 T cell receptor beta chains from the same sample are listed, as sequenced in a study of blood T cells in healthy people across ages. Then a second PCR, running roughly 7 to 11 cycles, was carried out with a sample-barcoded 5' primer and a J-beta primer mix. TCRdb passed the 5' RACE reads through MiXCR, listing each CDR3 protein once. This sample yields about 620,000 distinct CDR3 sequences, of which over 40% are seen a single time; about 13% belongs to the top ten. Sequencing was done on a sample of blood. The receptors shown here come from a woman of 80 years or more in good health.

The V call is TRBV7-9, the J call TRBJ2-5; D is perhaps TRBD2 (6 bases). The germline V gene encodes CDR1 SEHNR and CDR2 FQNEAQ (reference sequence). Trimming took 1 base from V and 6 from J, leaving 12 bases between them. The length of the CDR3 is 14 residues. The CDR3 region is CASSLVEGIKTQYF. CDR3 bases: TGTGCCAGCAGCTTAGTGGAGGGAATAAAGACCCAGTACTTC.

The J gene is TRBJ1-2, the V gene TRBV25-1, with 8 bases fitting TRBD1. Unmatched junction bases numbered 8, after V lost 4 bases and J lost 4 bases. Germline V gives CDR1 MGHDK, CDR2 SYGVNS. There are 15 residues in the CDR3. The CDR3 nucleotides are TGTGCCAGCAGTGTAGGTGACAGGGGTGGCTATGGCTACACCTTC. This codes for CASSVGDRGGYGYTF.

Details on this clonotype: This may come from a read error, since a much larger clone is one base off. The rearrangement uses TRBV28 and TRBJ2-1; possibly TRBD2 for D (6 bases). This CDR3 region has 13 residues. Between the trimmed V and J ends, which lost 10 bases and 9 bases, there was a span of 19 bases. Germline lookup yields CDR1 MDHEN and CDR2 SYDVKM. This chain's CDR3 is CAMGTSQVGEQFF. In nucleotides, the CDR3 is TGTGCCATGGGGACTTCCCAAGTCGGTGAGCAGTTCTTC.

This clonotype was recorded a few times. The rearrangement joins TRBV18 to TRBJ1-5; tentative D call: TRBD1 (5 bases). Germline CDR1 and CDR2: KGHSH and LQKENI. V gave up 3 bases and J gave up 4 bases, with 10 bases separating them. The CDR3 is 14 amino acids. CDR3 amino acids: CASSPGGRNQPQHF. The CDR3 coding sequence is TGTGCCAGCTCACCGGGGGGGAGGAATCAGCCCCAGCATTTT.

This chain joins TRBV5-1 and TRBJ2-1, with D tentatively TRBD2 (7 bases). The CDR3 consists of 16 residues. Trimming stripped 2 bases from V and 8 bases from J, with 20 bases between. Per the germline V gene, CDR1 is SGHRS and CDR2 is YFSETQ. In DNA, the CDR3 is TGCGCCAGCAGCTTTTGGTCGGGGGGCTTGGGGGATGAGCAGTTCTTC. Protein sequence: CASSFWSGGLGDEQFF.